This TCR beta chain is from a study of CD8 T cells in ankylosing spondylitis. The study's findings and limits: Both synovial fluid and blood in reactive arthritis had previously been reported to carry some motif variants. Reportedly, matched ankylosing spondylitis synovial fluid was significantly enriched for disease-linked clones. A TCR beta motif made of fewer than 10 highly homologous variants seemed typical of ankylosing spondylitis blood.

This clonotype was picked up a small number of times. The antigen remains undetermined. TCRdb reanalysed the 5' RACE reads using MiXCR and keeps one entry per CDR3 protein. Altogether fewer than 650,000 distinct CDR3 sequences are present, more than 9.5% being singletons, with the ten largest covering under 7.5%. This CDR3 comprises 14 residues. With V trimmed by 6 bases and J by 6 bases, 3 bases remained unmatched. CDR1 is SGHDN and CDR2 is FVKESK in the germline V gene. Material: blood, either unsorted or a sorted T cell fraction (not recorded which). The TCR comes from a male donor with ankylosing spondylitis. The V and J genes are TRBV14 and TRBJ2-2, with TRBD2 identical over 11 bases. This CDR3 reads CASRLAGVAGELFF. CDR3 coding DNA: TGTGCCAGCAGACTAGCGGGAGTGGCCGGGGAGCTGTTTTTT.